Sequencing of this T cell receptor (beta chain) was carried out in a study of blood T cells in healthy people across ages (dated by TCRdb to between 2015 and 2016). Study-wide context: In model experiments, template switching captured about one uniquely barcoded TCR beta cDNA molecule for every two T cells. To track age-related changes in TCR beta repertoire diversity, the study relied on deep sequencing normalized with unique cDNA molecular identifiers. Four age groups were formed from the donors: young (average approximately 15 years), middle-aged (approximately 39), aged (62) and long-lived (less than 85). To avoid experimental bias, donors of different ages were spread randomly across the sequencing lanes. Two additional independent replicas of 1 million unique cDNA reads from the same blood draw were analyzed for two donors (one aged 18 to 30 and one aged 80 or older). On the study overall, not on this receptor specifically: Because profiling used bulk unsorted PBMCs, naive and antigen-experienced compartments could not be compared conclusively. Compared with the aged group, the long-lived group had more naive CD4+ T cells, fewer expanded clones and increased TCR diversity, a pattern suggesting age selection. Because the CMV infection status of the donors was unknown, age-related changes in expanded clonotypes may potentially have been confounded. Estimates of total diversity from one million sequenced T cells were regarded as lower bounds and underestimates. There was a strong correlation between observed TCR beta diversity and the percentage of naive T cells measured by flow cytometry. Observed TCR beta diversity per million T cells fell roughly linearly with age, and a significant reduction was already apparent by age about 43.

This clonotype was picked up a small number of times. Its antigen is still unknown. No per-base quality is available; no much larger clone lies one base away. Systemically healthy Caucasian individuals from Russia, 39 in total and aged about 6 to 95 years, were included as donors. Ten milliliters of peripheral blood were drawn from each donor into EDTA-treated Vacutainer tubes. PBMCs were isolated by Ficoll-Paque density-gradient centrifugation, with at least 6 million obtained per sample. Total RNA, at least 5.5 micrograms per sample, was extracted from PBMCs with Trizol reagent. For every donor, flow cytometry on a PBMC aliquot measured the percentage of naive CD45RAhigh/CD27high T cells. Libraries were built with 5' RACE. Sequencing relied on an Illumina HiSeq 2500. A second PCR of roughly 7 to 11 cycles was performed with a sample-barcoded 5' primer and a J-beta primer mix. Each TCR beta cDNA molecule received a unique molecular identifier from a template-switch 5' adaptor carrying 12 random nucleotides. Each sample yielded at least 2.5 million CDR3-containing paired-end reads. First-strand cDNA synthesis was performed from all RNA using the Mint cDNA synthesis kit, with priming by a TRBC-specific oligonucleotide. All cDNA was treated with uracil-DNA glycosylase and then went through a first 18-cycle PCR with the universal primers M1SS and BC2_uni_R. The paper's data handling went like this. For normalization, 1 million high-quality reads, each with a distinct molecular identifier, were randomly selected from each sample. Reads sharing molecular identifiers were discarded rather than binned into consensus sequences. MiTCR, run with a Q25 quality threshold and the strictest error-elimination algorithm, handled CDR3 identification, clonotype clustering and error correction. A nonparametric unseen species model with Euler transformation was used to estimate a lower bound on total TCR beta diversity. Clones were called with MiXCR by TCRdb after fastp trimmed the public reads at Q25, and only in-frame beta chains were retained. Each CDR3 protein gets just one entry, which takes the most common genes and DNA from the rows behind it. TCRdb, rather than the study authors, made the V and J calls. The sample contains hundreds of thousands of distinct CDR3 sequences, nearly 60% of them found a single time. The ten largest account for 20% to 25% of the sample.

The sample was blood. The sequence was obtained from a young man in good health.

The DNA is as follows: TGCGCCAGCAGCCGCGGGGGGTTCAATGAGCAGTTCTTC. Its protein reads: CASSRGGFNEQFF. The V and J segments used are TRBV4-1 and TRBJ2-1; the junction holds 8 bases that match TRBD2. Compared with germline, V lacks 4 bases and J lacks 6 bases; bases without a gene match: 2. CDR1 and CDR2 were assigned from the germline V gene as MGHRA and YSYEKL. The CDR3 covers 13 residues, taking in both the cysteine and the phenylalanine. The DNA shown is the 39-base CDR3, in frame from base 1.